Shown below are 30 T cell receptor beta chains from a single sample sequenced in a study of blood T cell repertoires in COVID-19. Sequencing used immunoSEQ multiplex PCR; TCRdb keeps in-frame clones, though not all of them. The sample carries 350,000 to 450,000 clones, 75% to 90% recorded once. Sequencing was carried out using peripheral blood. The receptors derive from an older woman with COVID-19, enrolled during active disease.

The chain has TRBV28 and TRBJ2-4; D remains ambiguous. The CDR3 covers 15 residues. Trimming cost V 3 bases and J 0 bases, with 9 bases left between them. Germline V lookup: CDR1 MDHEN, CDR2 SYDVKM. The CDR3 region is CASSFVHLAKNIQYF. The CDR3 DNA reads as TGTGCCAGCAGTTTTGTTCATTTAGCCAAAAACATTCAGTACTTC.

J is TRBJ1-4 and V is TRBV2; D possibly corresponds to TRBD1 (6 bases). This CDR3 region has 15 residues. The ends were cut back, 7 bases at V and 5 bases at J, with 17 bases in the middle. Germline loops: CDR1 SNHLY, CDR2 FYNNEI. The CDR3 bases are TGTGCCAGCAACCAAGGGGGGGTGCCCAATGAAAAACTGTTTTTT. Protein sequence: CASNQGGVPNEKLFF.

V gene TRBV30 combines with J gene TRBJ2-7; 8 nucleotides agree with TRBD1. The CDR3 is 14 amino acids. Germline assignment: CDR1 GTSNPN and CDR2 SVGIG (reference sequence). The V gene end was trimmed by 3 bases and the J gene end by 7 bases; junction bases not matched to a gene: 11. The CDR3 sequence is CAWRNTGGPGEQYF. The CDR3 DNA reads as TGTGCCTGGAGAAACACAGGGGGGCCGGGGGAGCAGTACTTC.

This chain connects TRBV10-3 to TRBJ2-7; D not resolved. Trimming removed 3 bases from V and 3 bases from J, with 6 bases in between. The CDR3 totals 12 residues. Germline V gene sequence: CDR1 ENHRY, CDR2 SYGVKD. CDR3 sequence (DNA): TGTGCCATCAGTGACAGCGTCTACGAGCAGTACTTC. This gives the protein CAISDSVYEQYF.

V gene TRBV5-1 combines with J gene TRBJ2-5, with D possibly TRBD1 on 6 matching bases. The V gene lost 4 bases and the J gene lost 2 bases, with 12 bases spanning the gap. The CDR3 sequence is 14 residues long. Germline V gene lookup returns CDR1 SGHRS and CDR2 YFSETQ. CDR3 DNA: TGCGCCAGCAGCGAACCAGGGGCTCAAGAGACCCAGTACTTC. Translating it yields CASSEPGAQETQYF.

The CDR3 region is CASSLRIGGSLSYEQYF. For the CDR3, the DNA is TGTGCCAGCAGCTTAAGGATCGGGGGGTCCCTCTCCTACGAGCAGTACTTC. This chain connects TRBV13 to TRBJ2-7, with 7 nucleotides matching TRBD2. The V gene's germline CDR1 is PRHDT and CDR2 FYEKMQ (reference sequence). This CDR3 has 17 residues. V trimming: 2 bases; J trimming: 0 bases; junction bases outside the gene matches: 10.

This clone has more than one count but fewer than ten. The V call is TRBV6-6, the J call TRBJ1-2; 7 bases are shared with TRBD1. The V and J ends lost 2 bases and 6 bases, in that order; junction bases with no gene match: 3. The CDR3 is 13 residues long. Germline values: CDR1 MNHNY, CDR2 SVGAGI (reference sequence). This CDR3 reads CASSYVTGDGYTF. CDR3 sequence (DNA): TGTGCCAGCAGTTACGTAACAGGGGATGGCTACACCTTC.

The chain carries TRBV15 and TRBJ2-7, with 8 positions matching TRBD1. The V gene's germline CDR1 is LNHNV and CDR2 YYDKDF (reference sequence). The CDR3 spans 17 residues. V was clipped by 0 bases and J by 3 bases; unmatched bases: 10. The CDR3 loop reads CATSRDLLGQEIYEQYF. CDR3 in DNA: TGTGCCACCAGCAGAGATCTCCTGGGACAGGAGATCTACGAGCAGTACTTC.

The CDR3, as DNA: TGTGCCAGCAGCCCACAGGGTTTAGCTAATGAAAAACTGTTTTTT. As protein: CASSPQGLANEKLFF. The genes are TRBV2 and TRBJ1-4; maybe TRBD1 (6 bases). The germline gives CDR1 SNHLY, CDR2 FYNNEI. The CDR3 is 15 residues long. Trimming left V 6 bases short and J 3 bases short, with 14 bases between. The whole variable domain, remainder taken from reference TRBV2 and TRBJ1-4, is EPEVTQTPSHQVTQMGQEVILRCVPISNHLYFYWYRQILGQKVEFLVSFYNNEISEKSEIFDDQFSVERPDGSNFTLKIRSTKLEDSAMYFCASSPQGLANEKLFFGSGTQLSVL.

This chain joins TRBV7-3 and TRBJ2-1; D is perhaps TRBD2 (7 bases). The germline CDR1 and CDR2 sequences are SGHTA and FQGTGA. Trimming shortened V by 5 bases and J by 1 base, and 12 bases separated the two germline ends. The length of the CDR3 is 15 residues. The CDR3: CASSAGGQSYNEQFF. CDR3 sequence (DNA): TGTGCCAGCAGCGCCGGGGGGCAGTCCTACAATGAGCAGTTCTTC. The whole variable domain, remainder taken from reference TRBV7-3 and TRBJ2-1, is GAGVSQTPSNKVTEKGKYVELRCDPISGHTALYWYRQSLGQGPEFLIYFQGTGAADDSGLPNDRFFAVRPEGSVSTLKIQRTERGDSAVYLCASSAGGQSYNEQFFGPGTRLTVL.

The V gene is TRBV7-6, the J gene TRBJ2-6, with 9 bases aligning to TRBD1. After removal of 5 bases from V and 2 bases from J, the junction contained 4 bases not matched to a gene. The CDR3 is 16 amino acids. Per the germline V gene, CDR1 is SGHVS and CDR2 is FNYEAQ. The CDR3 nucleotides are TGTGCCAGCAGCCCCAGGACAGGGGCTGGGGCCAACGTCCTGACTTTC. Its protein product is CASSPRTGAGANVLTF.

V gene TRBV9 combines with J gene TRBJ2-3; 9 bases align to TRBD2. V was pared by 0 bases and J by 2 bases, with 7 bases of the junction left unmatched. The CDR3 consists of 17 residues. Germline assignment: CDR1 SGDLS and CDR2 YYNGEE. The CDR3 nucleotides read TGTGCCAGCAGCGTAGGGGCTAGCGGGGCTGACACAGATACGCAGTATTTT. This encodes CASSVGASGADTDTQYF. The full variable domain, its missing parts supplied by reference TRBV9 and TRBJ2-3, is DSGVTQTPKHLITATGQRVTLRCSPRSGDLSVYWYQQSLDQGLQFLIQYYNGEERAKGNILERFSAQQFPDLHSELNLSSLELGDSALYFCASSVGASGADTDTQYFGPGTRLTVL.

The CDR3 sequence: CASSGEIQRFYGYTF. CDR3 in DNA: TGCGCCAGCAGCGGAGAGATCCAGAGATTCTATGGCTACACCTTC. This chain uses TRBV4-1 with TRBJ1-2; D is unclear. V gave up 5 bases and J gave up 4 bases, with 17 bases separating them. CDR3 length equals 15 residues. CDR1 is MGHRA, CDR2 YSYEKL, per germline.

The V call is TRBV4-1, the J call TRBJ2-2; maybe TRBD1 (6 bases). With 1 base removed from V and 1 base from J, the gap between germline ends came to 16 bases. This CDR3 is 18 amino acids long. Germline assignment: CDR1 MGHRA and CDR2 YSYEKL. The CDR3 DNA reads TGCGCCAGCAGCCAAGGCACATTGAGGGGACAGAACACCGGGGAGCTGTTTTTT. Protein product: CASSQGTLRGQNTGELFF.

This rearrangement joins TRBV5-1 to TRBJ1-1, with TRBD1 matching over 9 bases. Germline lookup yields CDR1 SGHRS and CDR2 YFSETQ. J was trimmed by 0 bases and V by 0 bases; bases with no gene match: 9. CDR3 length: 18 amino acids. The CDR3 spells CASSLEGQGSLMNTEAFF. CDR3 coding DNA: TGCGCCAGCAGCTTGGAGGGACAGGGATCCCTCATGAACACTGAAGCTTTCTTT.

The genes are TRBV19 and TRBJ2-2, with a tentative D call TRBD2 (5 bases). CDR3 size: 14 residues. Between the trimmed V and J ends, which lost 6 bases and 8 bases, there was a span of 16 bases. Per the germline V gene, CDR1 is LNHDA and CDR2 is SQIVND (reference sequence). The DNA of the CDR3 is TGTGCCAGTAGGTGGCACGAGAGGGAAGGGGAGCTGTTTTTT. Translation gives CASRWHEREGELFF.

This sequence joins TRBV4-1 and TRBJ2-7; a possible D gene is TRBD2 (6 bases). Trimming removed 1 base at V and 3 bases at J, with 13 bases between. Germline assignment: CDR1 MGHRA and CDR2 YSYEKL. The CDR3 loop spans 15 amino acids. The CDR3, as DNA: TGCGCCAGCAGCCAAGTCCAGGGAGGACACTACGAGCAGTACTTC. Its protein is CASSQVQGGHYEQYF.

The chain recombines TRBV30 with TRBJ1-1; D might be TRBD1 (6 bases). Trimming took off 0 bases at V and 4 bases at J, with 15 bases between the two ends. The germline V gene encodes CDR1 GTSNPN and CDR2 SVGIG (reference sequence). The CDR3 totals 15 residues. The DNA of the CDR3 is TGTGCCTGGAGTGTTAGGGGGGGGCCAGGCACTGAAGCTTTCTTT. As protein: CAWSVRGGPGTEAFF.

The gene calls are TRBV18 and TRBJ1-1; possibly TRBD1 for D (6 bases). The CDR3 runs to 13 residues. Deletions cut 10 bases from V and 3 bases from J, with 15 bases between. The V gene's germline CDR1 is KGHSH and CDR2 LQKENI. DNA for the CDR3: TGTGCCACCTTACAGGGATCGGACACTGAAGCTTTCTTT. This encodes CATLQGSDTEAFF. Filled out from reference TRBV18 and TRBJ1-1, the complete variable domain reads NAGVMQNPRHLVRRRGQEARLRCSPMKGHSHVYWYRQLPEEGLKFMVYLQKENIIDESGMPKERFSAEFPKEGPSILRIQQVVRGDSAAYFCATLQGSDTEAFFGQGTRLTVV.

The CDR3 spells CASSDLAGGANEQFF. CDR3 DNA sequence: TGTGCCAGTAGTGATCTAGCGGGGGGAGCCAATGAGCAGTTCTTC. The rearrangement joins TRBV19 to TRBJ2-1, with TRBD2 matching over 11 bases. The V gene end was trimmed by 5 bases and the J gene end by 6 bases; junction bases not matched to a gene: 6. Germline CDR1 and CDR2: LNHDA and SQIVND (reference sequence). The CDR3 sequence is 15 residues long.

V is TRBV27 and J is TRBJ2-1, with D possibly matching TRBD1 (5 bases). V was cut by 2 bases and J by 6 bases, with 8 bases left in between. In germline, CDR1 is MNHEY, CDR2 SMNVEV (reference sequence). There are 13 residues in the CDR3. This chain's CDR3 is CASSLTGSNEQFF. CDR3 DNA: TGTGCCAGCAGTTTAACAGGTTCCAATGAGCAGTTCTTC.

V and J are TRBV28 and TRBJ1-5; D gene ambiguous. With 5 bases removed from V and 4 bases from J, the gap between germline ends came to 3 bases. This CDR3 region has 11 residues. Germline CDR1 and CDR2: MDHEN and SYDVKM. The CDR3 sequence: CASSTNQPQHF. The CDR3 DNA reads as TGTGCCAGCAGTACTAATCAGCCCCAGCATTTT.

This chain joins TRBV5-4 and TRBJ2-3; 11 bases agree with TRBD2. The V gene's germline CDR1 is SGHNT and CDR2 YYREEE (reference sequence). The V gene end was trimmed by 4 bases and the J gene end by 1 base; junction bases not matched to a gene: 2. The CDR3 consists of 15 residues. CDR3 sequence (DNA): TGTGCCAGCAGCCTGGGACTAGCGGGCACAGATACGCAGTATTTT. This encodes CASSLGLAGTDTQYF.

The chain employs TRBV30 and TRBJ1-1; 7 bases are a match to TRBD1. V was clipped by 1 base and J by 4 bases; unmatched bases: 3. Germline-derived CDR1 and CDR2 are GTSNPN and SVGIG (reference sequence). The CDR3 totals 13 residues. The CDR3 nucleotides read TGTGCCTGGAGTGAGGGGGCTCTCACTGAAGCTTTCTTT. Translated, it gives CAWSEGALTEAFF. Full variable domain (remainder filled in from reference TRBV30 and TRBJ1-1): SQTIHQWPATLVQPVGSPLSLECTVEGTSNPNLYWYRQAAGRGLQLLFYSVGIGQISSEVPQNLSASRPQDRQFILSSKKLLLSDSGFYLCAWSEGALTEAFFGQGTRLTVV.

The V and J genes are TRBV19 and TRBJ1-3; 7 nucleotides line up with TRBD1. This CDR3 is 15 amino acids long. Germline V gives CDR1 LNHDA, CDR2 SQIVND (reference sequence). Trimming removed 6 bases from V and 0 bases from J; junction bases left unmatched: 5. CDR3 DNA: TGTGCCAGTAGCACCGGGACAGTCTCTGGAAACACCATATATTTT. It encodes CASSTGTVSGNTIYF.

The gene calls are TRBV12-5 and TRBJ2-3; 8 nucleotides agree with TRBD2. J was trimmed by 0 bases and V by 5 bases; bases with no gene match: 7. Germline-derived CDR1 and CDR2 are LGHNT and FRNRAP. The CDR3 loop spans 16 amino acids. In DNA form, the CDR3 reads TGTGCTAGTGGTATCAAGCGGGAGTATAGCACAGATACGCAGTATTTT. This sequence encodes CASGIKREYSTDTQYF.

The chain joins TRBV7-2 to TRBJ1-2; TRBD1 is a possible D gene (5 bases). This CDR3 contains 14 residues. CDR1 is SGHTA, CDR2 FQGNSA, per germline. The V and J ends lost 8 bases and 3 bases respectively, with 16 bases between them. CDR3 protein: CASAANRGDYGYTF. Written as DNA, the CDR3 is TGTGCCAGCGCGGCGAATCGGGGGGACTATGGCTACACCTTC.

To note about this clone: At one boundary the junction diverges from the germline segment, which might be a read error. The chain uses TRBV30 and TRBJ1-2; D unclear. Germline values: CDR1 GTSNPN, CDR2 SVGIG (reference sequence). CDR3 length equals 11 residues. The CDR3 nucleotides read TGTGCCTGGAGTGCTACAGTTCAGCGGGCCTTC. Amino acid sequence: CAWSATVQRAF.

V usage is TRBV6-5 and J usage is TRBJ2-7; maybe TRBD2 (5 bases). Germline lookup yields CDR1 MNHEY and CDR2 SVGAGI. The CDR3 sequence is 14 residues long. V was pared by 6 bases and J by 5 bases, with 17 bases between. The CDR3 coding sequence is TGTGCCAGCAGCCGACTAACCCCGGGGAACGAGCAGTACTTC. Its protein is CASSRLTPGNEQYF.

This chain links TRBV7-9 with TRBJ2-1; 9 bases match TRBD2. Germline values: CDR1 SEHNR, CDR2 FQNEAQ (reference sequence). The V segment lost 0 bases and the J segment 0 bases; nucleotides outside the gene matches: 3. There are 17 residues in the CDR3. CDR3 region: CASSLASGSLSYNEQFF. The CDR3, as DNA: TGTGCCAGCAGCTTAGCTAGCGGGAGTCTCTCCTACAATGAGCAGTTCTTC. The variable domain in full, with the rest retrieved from reference TRBV7-9 and TRBJ2-1, is DTGVSQNPRHKITKRGQNVTFRCDPISEHNRLYWYRQTLGQGPEFLTYFQNEAQLEKSRLLSDRFSAERPKGSFSTLEIQRTEQGDSAMYLCASSLASGSLSYNEQFFGPGTRLTVL.